This section outlines one TCR beta chain sequence together with its context. What it binds is not known. The data were obtained in a study of blood T cells in healthy people across ages. Germline V lookup: CDR1 MNHEY, CDR2 SVGEGT. V was clipped by 2 bases and J by 0 bases; unmatched bases: 4. The CDR3 is made up of 15 amino acids. Per-sample yields of isolated PBMCs were at least 6 million. Extraction yielded at least 6 micrograms of total RNA per sample. Study-wide points: The unsorted PBMCs prevented any conclusive comparison of naive versus antigen-experienced cells. Diversity estimated from one million T cells was considered an underestimate.

Through a sample-barcoded 5' primer and a J-beta primer mix, a second PCR was run for about 6 to 12 cycles. Using its own MiXCR run on the 5' RACE reads, TCRdb lists one record per CDR3 protein. The sample holds hundreds of thousands of distinct CDR3 sequences; about 48% are singletons and the top ten take 13%. The sequenced material came from blood. This receptor was taken from a man between 25 and 39 years old in good health. The chain links TRBV6-2 or TRBV6-3 to TRBJ2-7, with 7 bases identical to TRBD2. In DNA, the CDR3 is TGTGCCAGCAGTTACCTAGCGGAGAGCTCCTACGAGCAGTACTTC. As protein: CASSYLAESSYEQYF.